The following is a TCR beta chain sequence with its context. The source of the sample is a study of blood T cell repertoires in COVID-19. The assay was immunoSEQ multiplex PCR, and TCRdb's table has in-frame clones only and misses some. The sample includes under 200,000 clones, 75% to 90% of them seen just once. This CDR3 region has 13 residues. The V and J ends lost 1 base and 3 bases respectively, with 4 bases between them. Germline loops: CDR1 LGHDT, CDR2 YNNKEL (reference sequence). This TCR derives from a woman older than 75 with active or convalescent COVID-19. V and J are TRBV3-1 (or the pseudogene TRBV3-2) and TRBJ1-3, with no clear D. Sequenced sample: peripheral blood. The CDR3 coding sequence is TGTGCCAGCAGCCAAGGGCATGGAAACACCATATATTTT. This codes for CASSQGHGNTIYF.